Sequencing of this T cell receptor beta chain was carried out in a study of T cell responses to AZD1222 COVID-19 vaccine. Germline V gene data show CDR1 as SEHNR and CDR2 as FQNEAQ (reference sequence). Trimming removed 5 bases from V and 0 bases from J, with 6 bases in between. CDR3 length equals 13 residues. Repertoires were generated with immunoSEQ multiplex PCR, while TCRdb's copy carries only in-frame clones and drops some. The repertoire consists of 100,000 or so clones, with 70% to 90% occurring once and the leading ten covering under 3%. The V and J genes are TRBV7-9 and TRBJ2-3, with D unresolved. Sequencing was performed on peripheral blood, taken 28 days after the second AZD1222 dose. This receptor was obtained from an adult who received the AZD1222 COVID-19 vaccine. DNA of the CDR3: TGTGCCAGCAGCGGGCCTAGCACAGATACGCAGTATTTT. It translates to CASSGPSTDTQYF.